The 14 T cell receptor beta chains in this list originate from one sample, sequenced in a study of blood T cell repertoires in COVID-19. Produced via immunoSEQ multiplex PCR; TCRdb's table is partial and in-frame only. The repertoire holds 90,000 to 150,000 clones, with roughly nine tenths as singletons. Source material: peripheral blood. These receptors were taken from a man in his sixties or seventies who had recovered from COVID-19.

This clone was seen only a few times. The chain has TRBV4-3 and TRBJ1-1; D gene unclear. The V end was cut by 0 bases, the J end by 0 bases, with 11 bases between. The CDR3 covers 16 residues. CDR1 LGHNA and CDR2 YSLEER come from the germline V gene. DNA for the CDR3: TGCGCCAGCAGCCAAGAACGTGAGGGTTTGAACACTGAAGCTTTCTTT. Protein product: CASSQEREGLNTEAFF.

The chain has TRBV5-4 and TRBJ2-3, with 11 bases aligning to TRBD2. Trimming removed 3 bases from V and 5 bases from J; junction bases left unmatched: 11. The V gene's germline CDR1 is SGHNT and CDR2 YYREEE (reference sequence). The CDR3 loop spans 17 amino acids. The CDR3 protein is CASSSTGRLAGKDTQYF. The CDR3 DNA reads as TGTGCCAGCAGCTCCACCGGTCGACTAGCGGGGAAAGATACGCAGTATTTT.

This clone was counted a single time. CDR3 bases: TGTGCCAGCAGTTGGGACTCTCCTACCCAGTTCTTC. This encodes CASSWDSPTQFF. The chain carries TRBV28 and TRBJ2-1, with D maybe TRBD2 (6 bases). This CDR3 has 12 residues. Trimming removed 4 bases at V and 13 bases at J, with 14 bases between. CDR1 is MDHEN, CDR2 SYDVKM, per germline.

The chain links TRBV30 to TRBJ1-1, with D possibly TRBD1 on 5 matching bases. The CDR3 is 11 amino acids. The germline CDR1 and CDR2 sequences are GTSNPN and SVGIG (reference sequence). Trimming removed 3 bases at V and 6 bases at J, with 8 bases between. DNA of the CDR3: TGTGCCTGGAGAAGGACATCTGAAGCTTTCTTT. Protein product: CAWRRTSEAFF.

The rearrangement uses TRBV28 and TRBJ1-6; 9 positions agree with TRBD1. J was trimmed by 6 bases and V by 5 bases; bases with no gene match: 5. The CDR3 length is 15 residues. Germline-derived CDR1 and CDR2 are MDHEN and SYDVKM. The CDR3 loop reads CASSLRDRVNSPLHF. The CDR3 nucleotides are TGTGCCAGCAGTCTCCGGGACAGGGTTAATTCACCCCTCCACTTT.

The CDR3 sequence: CASSFRTTGGWYGYTF. The CDR3 DNA reads as TGTGCCAGCAGTTTCAGGACAACAGGGGGCTGGTATGGCTACACCTTC. The V and J genes are TRBV28 and TRBJ1-2; 9 bases align to TRBD1. The germline V gene has CDR1 MDHEN and CDR2 SYDVKM. V was clipped by 3 bases and J by 5 bases; unmatched bases: 10. This CDR3 has 16 residues.

The chain recombines TRBV11-2 with TRBJ2-3; D remains ambiguous. The germline V gene encodes CDR1 SGHAT and CDR2 FQNNGV. The CDR3 sequence is 11 residues long. V was shortened by 5 bases and J by 7 bases, with 7 bases between the two germline ends. CDR3 sequence reads: CASSKTNTQYF. CDR3 nucleotide sequence: TGTGCCAGCAGCAAGACAAATACGCAGTATTTT. Complete variable domain (other parts from reference TRBV11-2 and TRBJ2-3): EAGVAQSPRYKIIEKRQSVAFWCNPISGHATLYWYQQILGQGPKLLIQFQNNGVVDDSQLPKDRFSAERLKGVDSTLKIQPAKLEDSAVYLCASSKTNTQYFGPGTRLTVL.

There are a few counts of this clone. V is TRBV5-1 and J is TRBJ1-5; D call uncertain. CDR3 size: 13 residues. V lost 0 bases, J lost 9 bases, and 10 bases lay in between. In germline, CDR1 is SGHRS, CDR2 YFSETQ. DNA of the CDR3: TGCGCCAGCAGCTTGGACTGGTCTCGGCCCCAGCATTTT. Its translation is CASSLDWSRPQHF.

The V gene is TRBV7-8, the J gene TRBJ1-1, with 7 bases identical to TRBD1. V lost 5 bases to trimming and J lost 6 bases; unmatched junction nucleotides: 6. This CDR3 has 13 residues. The germline CDR1 and CDR2 sequences are SGHVS and FQNEAQ. The CDR3 DNA reads as TGTGCCAGCAGCCCCAGGGGGACCGCTGAAGCTTTCTTT. This sequence encodes CASSPRGTAEAFF.

This clone was counted between two and nine times. The gene calls are TRBV7-9 and TRBJ1-4; no clear D gene. Trimming removed 5 bases at V and 8 bases at J, with 18 bases between. This CDR3 comprises 15 residues. CDR1 SEHNR and CDR2 FQNEAQ come from the germline V gene (reference sequence). CDR3: CASSPLGRADEKLFF. CDR3 DNA: TGTGCCAGCAGCCCGCTGGGGAGGGCGGACGAAAAACTGTTTTTT.

V usage is TRBV7-9 and J usage is TRBJ1-3, with a weak D call TRBD1 (5 bases). Germline V CDR1 and CDR2: SEHNR, FQNEAQ (reference sequence). V lost 5 bases, J lost 0 bases, and 11 bases lay in between. The CDR3 sequence is 15 residues long. CDR3 sequence: CASSQWGGSGNTIYF. CDR3 coding DNA: TGTGCCAGCAGCCAATGGGGGGGCTCTGGAAACACCATATATTTT.

The chain uses TRBV9 and TRBJ2-5, with 9 bases matching TRBD2. With V trimmed by 7 bases and J by 5 bases, 15 bases remained unmatched. The CDR3 is made up of 16 amino acids. Looked up from germline, CDR1 is SGDLS and CDR2 is YYNGEE. This CDR3 reads CASALGAGGPSETQYF. The CDR3 nucleotides are TGTGCCAGCGCCCTCGGCGCGGGAGGGCCGTCCGAGACCCAGTACTTC.

The V and J genes are TRBV5-1 and TRBJ1-5; TRBD1 matches 10 bases. This CDR3 is 16 amino acids long. Trimming at V came to 3 bases and at J to 5 bases, leaving 8 bases not matched to a gene. From germline, CDR1 is SGHRS and CDR2 YFSETQ. In nucleotides, the CDR3 is TGCGCCAGCAGCTCCGGGACAGGGGCCCCCGATCAGCCCCAGCATTTT. This gives the protein CASSSGTGAPDQPQHF.

This clone was found a few times. This chain uses TRBV7-9 with TRBJ2-1; maybe TRBD2 (6 bases). This CDR3 is built from 13 residues. CDR1 SEHNR and CDR2 FQNEAQ come from the germline V gene (reference sequence). Deletions cut 2 bases from V and 8 bases from J, with 10 bases between. As DNA, the CDR3 is TGTGCCAGCAGCTTAACGGGGGTCCATGAGCAGTTCTTC. It is translated as CASSLTGVHEQFF.